This T cell receptor (beta chain) was retrieved from a study of neurological immune-mediated disorders. V dropped 6 bases and J dropped 7; count of bases not matched to a gene: 14. The germline gives CDR1 DFQATT, CDR2 SNEGSKA (reference sequence). The CDR3 contains 15 residues. TCRdb recomputed calls from the 5' RACE reads with MiXCR, one row per CDR3 protein. The data contain 70,000 or so distinct CDR3 sequences, 3.2% of them singletons. This clonotype showed up many times. Sequenced material: PBMCs. The chain has TRBV20-1 and TRBJ1-4; 7 bases map to TRBD1. This sequence was found in a woman aged 45 to 65 with multiple sclerosis. CDR3 nucleotides: TGCAGTGCCACCACCCCGGGACAGACAGTTGAAAAACTGTTTTTT. As protein: CSATTPGQTVEKLFF.